This TCR beta chain stems from a study of vaccination effects on CD4 cells after COVID-19. This table comes from immunoSEQ multiplex PCR, and its TCRdb copy is limited to in-frame clones, with some not included. Among tens of thousands of clones listed, 70% were seen once. ViraFEST used viral peptide pools to expand antigen-specific CD4+ T cells before sequencing. Culture proceeded for 10 days, and CD4+ T cells were then isolated. Prior SARS-CoV-2 infection was absent in the vaccine recipients, as shown by negative nucleocapsid antibodies. Peptides at 8.5 to 10 ug/ml and IL-2 at around 9.3 IU/ml were added to more than 1.5 million PBMC per well. Regarding the study as a whole: Clones arising from infection and from vaccination showed marked clonal contraction late after vaccination.

As for this clone: Its cognate antigen is unknown.

V shed 2 bases and J 3 bases; nucleotides not matched to a gene: 5. The CDR3 runs to 15 residues. The germline gives CDR1 SGHRS, CDR2 YFSETQ. The chain carries TRBV5-1 and TRBJ1-3; 7 nucleotides agree with TRBD1. The clonotype was recovered from a human donor who received a COVID-19 vaccine. Material: CD4+ T cells from PBMCs cultured with HCoV-229E spike peptides, obtained before COVID-19 vaccination. The CDR3 DNA sequence: TGCGCCAGCAGCTTTACAGGGGCTTTTGGAAACACCATATATTTT. This gives the protein CASSFTGAFGNTIYF.